Shown below are 16 T cell receptor beta chains from a single sample sequenced in a study of blood T cell repertoires in COVID-19. TCRdb's copy holds only in-frame clones and misses some; the assay was immunoSEQ multiplex PCR. In the table there are some 71,000 clones, roughly 80% of which are singletons. Sample: peripheral blood. The receptors shown here come from a woman in her sixties or seventies with acute or convalescent COVID-19.

The chain couples TRBV10-1 to TRBJ2-7, with 8 bases lining up with TRBD1. Germline V CDR1 and CDR2: WNHNN, SYGVQD (reference sequence). CDR3 size: 13 residues. J gave up 2 bases and V 8 bases, and 5 bases lay outside the gene matches. CDR3 loop: CASVGQGTYEQYF. The DNA for the CDR3 is TGCGCCAGCGTAGGACAGGGCACCTACGAGCAGTACTTC.

The rearrangement uses TRBV19 and TRBJ1-1; D possibly corresponds to TRBD1 (6 bases). Trimming took 5 bases from V and 1 from J, leaving 14 bases between them. Germline assignment: CDR1 LNHDA and CDR2 SQIVND (reference sequence). This CDR3 comprises 15 residues. The CDR3 region has the DNA TGTGCCAGTAGTGCCTACAGGGCGCGGAACACTGAAGCTTTCTTT. Translating gives CASSAYRARNTEAFF.

CDR3 sequence (DNA): TGTGCCAGCACGATGGACAAGGGTCGGTCACCCCTCCACTTT. Its protein is CASTMDKGRSPLHF. The V call is TRBV6-6, the J call TRBJ1-6, with a possible D match to TRBD1 (5 bases). V dropped 7 bases and J dropped 10 bases, with 17 bases sitting between them. Germline assignment: CDR1 MNHNY and CDR2 SVGAGI (reference sequence). The CDR3 loop spans 14 amino acids.

The chain joins TRBV30 to TRBJ1-3; D is ambiguous. The germline V gene encodes CDR1 GTSNPN and CDR2 SVGIG (reference sequence). CDR3 length: 13 residues. The germline V and J ends were trimmed by 3 bases and 2 bases, with 8 bases remaining between them. The CDR3 protein is CAWSLSAGNTIYF. CDR3 nucleotides: TGTGCCTGGAGCCTGAGCGCTGGAAACACCATATATTTT.

The rearrangement links TRBV5-1 to TRBJ2-7; TRBD1 matches at 8 bases. The germline V gene encodes CDR1 SGHRS and CDR2 YFSETQ. Trimming removed 0 bases from V and 3 bases from J; junction bases left unmatched: 26. The CDR3 extends over 22 amino acids. The CDR3 region has the DNA TGCGCCAGCAGCTTGGACACACCTATCAGACAGGGGAAGATGTACAACCTCTACGAGCAGTACTTC. Amino acid sequence: CASSLDTPIRQGKMYNLYEQYF.

This clone was counted a few times. This chain uses TRBV6-6 with TRBJ2-7; D is perhaps TRBD1 (5 bases). CDR1 and CDR2 from the germline V gene are MNHNY and SVGAGI (reference sequence). This CDR3 is built from 14 residues. V lost 5 bases and J 2 bases, leaving 13 bases between the germline ends. The CDR3 nucleotides read TGTGCCAGCAGTACCCGGCCAGGGCCCTACGAGCAGTACTTC. Translated: CASSTRPGPYEQYF.

This clone has only one observation. The rearrangement uses TRBV5-1 and TRBJ2-1; 7 nucleotides match TRBD1. J lost 8 bases, V lost 0 bases, and 11 bases had no gene match. The CDR3 totals 16 residues. Germline CDR1 is SGHRS and CDR2 is YFSETQ. CDR3 loop: CASSLGPTGARDEQFF. The CDR3 region has the DNA TGCGCCAGCAGCTTGGGACCTACAGGGGCCAGGGATGAGCAGTTCTTC.

The rearrangement joins TRBV5-1 to TRBJ1-1; the D is unclear. The V end lost 4 bases, the J end lost 6 bases, and 16 bases lay between the germline ends. The CDR3 is 14 amino acids. Looked up from germline, CDR1 is SGHRS and CDR2 is YFSETQ. CDR3 sequence reads: CASSPQSRDSEAFF. In DNA form, the CDR3 reads TGCGCCAGCAGCCCGCAGTCTCGGGATTCTGAAGCTTTCTTT. Looking up the rest from reference TRBV5-1 and TRBJ1-1 gives the full variable domain: KAGVTQTPRYLIKTRGQQVTLSCSPISGHRSVSWYQQTPGQGLQFLFEYFSETQRNKGNFPGRFSGRQFSNSRSEMNVSTLELGDSALYLCASSPQSRDSEAFFGQGTRLTVV.

This chain connects TRBV9 to TRBJ1-1; 8 bases agree with TRBD1. The CDR3 runs to 16 residues. Germline V gives CDR1 SGDLS, CDR2 YYNGEE. V was pared by 2 bases and J by 0 bases, with 6 bases of the junction left unmatched. The CDR3 is CASSVGTGLLNTEAFF. The CDR3 DNA is TGTGCCAGCAGCGTCGGGACAGGACTGTTGAACACTGAAGCTTTCTTT.

This chain links TRBV6-5 with TRBJ1-5, with unresolved D. Per germline, CDR1 MNHEY and CDR2 SVGAGI. This CDR3 comprises 13 residues. V was pared by 7 bases and J by 0 bases, with 7 bases between. As DNA, the CDR3 is TGTGCCAGCATCGGGTATAGCAATCAGCCCCAGCATTTT. It encodes CASIGYSNQPQHF.

The chain combines TRBV4-1 with TRBJ1-1; the D gene is possibly TRBD1 (6 bases). Trimming shortened V by 5 bases and J by 0 bases, and 10 bases separated the two germline ends. Germline values: CDR1 MGHRA, CDR2 YSYEKL. This CDR3 region has 14 residues. The CDR3 coding sequence is TGCGCCAGCAGCGGACGGACAGTGAACACTGAAGCTTTCTTT. This gives the protein CASSGRTVNTEAFF.

This chain links TRBV18 with TRBJ1-1; no clear D. Trimming pared 5 bases from V and 0 bases from J, leaving 13 bases between. This CDR3 is 15 amino acids long. In germline, CDR1 is KGHSH, CDR2 LQKENI. For the CDR3, the DNA is TGTGCCAGCTCAGAACTCGTCGCACTGAACACTGAAGCTTTCTTT. This encodes CASSELVALNTEAFF. Full variable domain (rest looked up from reference TRBV18 and TRBJ1-1): NAGVMQNPRHLVRRRGQEARLRCSPMKGHSHVYWYRQLPEEGLKFMVYLQKENIIDESGMPKERFSAEFPKEGPSILRIQQVVRGDSAAYFCASSELVALNTEAFFGQGTRLTVV.

The rearrangement uses TRBV5-1 and TRBJ2-7; D not certain. CDR1 is SGHRS and CDR2 is YFSETQ in the germline V gene. This CDR3 region has 14 residues. Trimming left V 5 bases short and J 3 bases short, with 15 bases between. CDR3 sequence reads: CASSYLSPGYEQYF. DNA for the CDR3: TGCGCCAGCAGTTATCTGTCTCCAGGCTACGAGCAGTACTTC.

This rearrangement joins TRBV19 to TRBJ1-5; D ambiguous. From germline, CDR1 is LNHDA and CDR2 SQIVND (reference sequence). This CDR3 has 15 amino acids. V was shortened by 1 base and J by 5 bases, with 12 bases between the two germline ends. The CDR3 protein is CASSIVRHDHQPQHF. The CDR3 coding sequence is TGTGCCAGTAGTATAGTCAGACACGACCATCAGCCCCAGCATTTT.

CDR3 loop: CASSFTPGEKLFF. The DNA for the CDR3 is TGTGCCAGCAGCTTCACACCGGGAGAAAAACTGTTTTTT. This rearrangement joins TRBV7-2 to TRBJ1-4; D uncertain. Trimming took off 3 bases at V and 8 bases at J, with 10 bases between the two ends. This CDR3 has 13 amino acids. Germline CDR1 SGHTA, CDR2 FQGNSA.

This clone has only a few counts. The CDR3 DNA reads as TGTGCCACCAGTGAGCAACAGGGAATCCATGGGGCTTTCTTT. Protein product: CATSEQQGIHGAFF. This rearrangement joins TRBV24-1 to TRBJ1-1, with D perhaps matching TRBD1 (6 bases). Between the trimmed V and J ends, which lost 4 bases and 11 bases, there was a span of 19 bases. The CDR3 length is 14 residues. Germline values: CDR1 KGHDR, CDR2 SFDVKD.